This T cell receptor beta chain was observed in a study of neurological immune-mediated disorders. Study at large: Multiple sclerosis patients numbered some 34, with approximately 31 relapsing-remitting and 3 secondary progressive.

Whole-study findings and limits: Patients with HTLV-1-associated myelopathy showed the most TCR clonal expansion. Those with multiple sclerosis showed the least, falling below healthy controls. Among 34 multiple sclerosis patients, 18 had repertoires that phylogenetic grouping placed in one related-CDR3 cluster, a possible signature.

In its sample, this clonotype was seen many times. As yet, its antigen is unknown. The germline CDR1 and CDR2 sequences are SGHRS and YFSETQ. The CDR3 has 14 residues. Trimming at V came to 4 bases and at J to 10 bases, leaving 7 bases not matched to a gene. Every sequencing run produced over 160 million TCR-beta sequences, and the sequences from any one run covered 15-18 subjects. From the 5' RACE reads, TCRdb called clonotypes with MiXCR, one entry per CDR3 protein. This table holds 55,000 to 65,000 distinct CDR3 sequences, around 3.8% found once. Sequences were obtained from PBMCs. The sequence was obtained from a woman in her forties or fifties with multiple sclerosis. The rearrangement uses TRBV5-1 and TRBJ2-2; 10 positions agree with TRBD1. CDR3 coding DNA: TGCGCCAGCAGCATGGGACAGGGGTATGAGGAGCTGTTTTTT. Translating it yields CASSMGQGYEELFF. The full variable domain, with the rest looked up from reference TRBV5-1 and TRBJ2-2, is KAGVTQTPRYLIKTRGQQVTLSCSPISGHRSVSWYQQTPGQGLQFLFEYFSETQRNKGNFPGRFSGRQFSNSRSEMNVSTLELGDSALYLCASSMGQGYEELFFGEGSRLTVL.